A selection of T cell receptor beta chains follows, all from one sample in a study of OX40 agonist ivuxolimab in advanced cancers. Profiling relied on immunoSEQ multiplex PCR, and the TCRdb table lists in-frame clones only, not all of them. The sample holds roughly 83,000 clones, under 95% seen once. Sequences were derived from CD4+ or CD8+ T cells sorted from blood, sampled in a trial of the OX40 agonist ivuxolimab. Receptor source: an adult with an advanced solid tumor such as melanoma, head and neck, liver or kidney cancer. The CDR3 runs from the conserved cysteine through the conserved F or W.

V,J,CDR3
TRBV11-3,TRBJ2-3,CASSYKTDTQYF
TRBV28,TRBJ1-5,CASSPVPGNQPQHF
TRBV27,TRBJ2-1,CASSAIVTEQFF
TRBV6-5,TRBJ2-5,CASSFGGADGETQYF
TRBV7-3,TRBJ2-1,CASSLTGSGNEQFF
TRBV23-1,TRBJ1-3,CASSHPPRRTGTALWDSGNTIYF
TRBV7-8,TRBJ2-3,CASSQEPSGPLTDTQYF
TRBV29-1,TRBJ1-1,CSDRSGQGGGAFF
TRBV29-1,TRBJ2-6,CSARGASGANVLTF
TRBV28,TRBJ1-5,CASSLWNARGQPQHF
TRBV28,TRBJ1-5,CASSPINQPQHF
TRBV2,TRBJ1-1,CASRGDRGFWAPEAFF
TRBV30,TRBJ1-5,CAWSEAAISNQPQHF
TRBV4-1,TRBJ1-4,CASSGPSGGEKLFF
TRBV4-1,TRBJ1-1,CASSHVGGEAFF
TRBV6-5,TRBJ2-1,CASKGGYNEQFF
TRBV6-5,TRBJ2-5,CASSYFGQSKETQYF
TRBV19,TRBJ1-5,CASSVTPGPQHF
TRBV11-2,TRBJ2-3,CASSLTDTQYF
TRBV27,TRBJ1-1,CASSYGRNTEAFF
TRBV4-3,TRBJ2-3,CASSHGPDTQYF
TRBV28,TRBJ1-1,CASSPRTEAFF
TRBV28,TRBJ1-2,CASRYGRVYGYTF
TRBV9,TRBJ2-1,CASSVAGNPYNEQFF
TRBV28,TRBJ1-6,CASSSLGERDWGALHF
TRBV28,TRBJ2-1,CASSFGTGGYEQFF
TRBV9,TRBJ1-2,CASSVVSGAIYGYTF
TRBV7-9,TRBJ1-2,CASSLILTADGYTF
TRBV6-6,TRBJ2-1,CASSSDRGYYNEQFF
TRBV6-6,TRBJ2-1,CASSYGLAENNEQFF
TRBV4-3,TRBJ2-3,CASSQDLDTQYF
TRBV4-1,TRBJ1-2,CASSLGTGGSYGYTF
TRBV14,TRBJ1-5,CASSQVHQPQHF
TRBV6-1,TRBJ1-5,CASSASRTGLYQPQHF
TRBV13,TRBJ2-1,CASSPGGQSYNEQFF
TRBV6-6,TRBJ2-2,CASRPRTANTGELFF
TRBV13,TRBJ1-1,CASSPGPEAFF
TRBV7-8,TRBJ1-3,CASSSFSGNTIYF
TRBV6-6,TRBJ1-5,CASSDGQGAQPQHF
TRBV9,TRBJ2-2,CASSSTGRELFF
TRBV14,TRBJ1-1,CASSQDPGGMNTEAFF
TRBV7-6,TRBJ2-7,CASSLGGGEQYF